This T cell receptor beta chain appears in the sequencing data of a study of CD8+ T cells in alopecia areata (dated by TCRdb to 2016 to 2019). General notes on the study: The study used high-throughput TCRbeta sequencing to examine T cell clonal expansion in alopecia areata, in both the C3H/HeJ mouse model and human patients. Scalp tissue and sorted CD4+ and CD8+ peripheral blood T cells from patchy and totalis/universalis alopecia areata patients and from healthy controls were covered by human TCRbeta sequencing. Scalp clonality was compared across normal scalp (n=4), patchy alopecia areata scalp (n=8), and alopecia totalis/universalis scalp (n=8). RNA was obtained with the PAXgene miRNA kit for fixed scalp, the miRNeasy kit for PBMCs, and the RNeasy kit for mouse skin. immunoSEQ multiplex PCR using 35 Vbeta forward primers and 13 Jbeta reverse primers was used to amplify TCRbeta CDR3 regions.

Only a few counts were recorded for this clone. Its antigen is still unknown. No base quality information exists; no much larger clone differs at one position. CDR1 and CDR2, per the germline V gene, are MDHEN and SYDVKM. Spanning cysteine to phenylalanine, the CDR3 consists of 16 amino acids. The DNA shown is the 48-base CDR3, in frame from base 1. Germline trimming: 4 bases from V, 4 bases from J; junction bases outside gene matches: 5. Library preparation was by the immunoSEQ multiplex PCR assay. RNA was extracted from all samples and reverse transcribed into cDNA as template for TCR sequencing. First-strand cDNA was synthesized using SuperScript III with a 2:1 mix of oligo-dT and random hexamers. A synthetic immune receptor repertoire was used to measure amplification bias, and any remaining bias was corrected computationally. The original pipeline was this. Raw reads were preprocessed to remove errors, and CDR3 was defined according to IMGT conventions as the region from the conserved cysteine to phenylalanine. Clonality was calculated as 1 minus Shannon entropy normalized by log2 of the number of productive unique TCRs. Whether each scalp clone was CD4 or CD8 was inferred by checking scalp TCRbeta sequences against the CD4 and CD8 repertoires from sorted blood. Not all clones reach the TCRdb copy of this immuneACCESS table, which keeps in-frame sequences only. Checked studies attribute under half of the gap to unresolved V genes and leave the rest unexplained. D and trimming come from the DNA, and the V and J calls and clone size come from that table. This sample holds 110,000 or so clones; 55% to 60% were observed only once. Roughly 25% of the sample lies in the top ten.

From alopecia areata patients, peripheral blood was collected along with lesional scalp punch biopsies. PBMCs were separated by density centrifugation and stained for CD3, CD4 and CD8, after which CD4+ and CD8+ T cells were sorted on a FACSAria. Untreated alopecia areata patients were recruited as part of a multicenter biomarker study. For about 5 biomarker-study patients, blood CD8+ T cells were further sorted into NKG2D-low and NKG2D-high fractions. What the research found in general, with its limitations: Compared with normal scalp, lesional scalp, particularly in alopecia totalis/universalis, had higher clonality and more expanded CD8+ clones, which suggests antigenic drive. Shared TCR sequences between patients were less evident than in mice, which may be partly attributable to HLA diversity in the patient population. Resident alphabeta T cells in normal human skin are also sequenced, complicating scalp TCR repertoire analysis, unlike mouse skin dominated by gammadelta T cells.

The sample taken for sequencing was NKG2D-low CD8+ T cells sorted from blood. What this sample's cell subset or site label stands for: sorted CD8+ NKG2D-low blood T cells. The chain is encoded by TRBV28 joined to TRBJ2-2; TRBD2 matches 11 bases in the middle. The TCR was taken from a human donor with alopecia areata. For the CDR3, the sequence is CASSSNGLAGTGELFF. The bases read TGTGCCAGCAGTTCAAATGGACTAGCGGGCACCGGGGAGCTGTTTTTT. With all but the CDR3 taken from the reference TRBV28 and TRBJ2-2 genes, the full variable domain is: DVKVTQSSRYLVKRTGEKVFLECVQDMDHENMFWYRQDPGLGLRLIYFSYDVKMKEKGDIPEGYSVSREKKERFSLILESASTNQTSMYLCASSSNGLAGTGELFFGEGSRLTVL.